Listed here are 15 T cell receptor beta chains from one sample, sequenced in a study of CXCR3-negative and CXCR3-positive naive CD8 T cells. All TRB cDNA libraries came from 5' RACE performed with UMI labels. After re-calling the 5' RACE reads, TCRdb lists one entry per CDR3 protein, DNA absent. This sample contains about 62,000 distinct CDR3 sequences. Sequencing was performed on naive CXCR3- CD8+ T cells from blood. Subset described: CD45RO-CCR7+CD27+CD95- naive CD8+ T cells lacking CXCR3 (TNR3-). These receptors came from a human donor in good health. Some clones in this sample may be carry-over from other donors' samples.

The chain joins TRBV10-3 to TRBJ2-2. Germline values: CDR1 ENHRY, CDR2 SYGVKD. The CDR3 runs to 13 residues. The CDR3 loop reads CAISESSTGELFF.

This chain joins TRBV29-1 and TRBJ2-3; TCRdb names TRBD1, which stays unverified in the absence of DNA. CDR1 is SQVTM and CDR2 is ANQGSEA in the germline V gene. The CDR3 is 16 residues long. Here the CDR3 reads CSVDGLAGDRTDTQYF.

This sequence joins TRBV5-1 and TRBJ2-1; the D gene TCRdb calls, TRBD2, cannot be checked with no DNA. There are 15 residues in the CDR3. Per the germline V gene, CDR1 is SGHRS and CDR2 is YFSETQ. The CDR3 sequence: CASSWTSGRVHEQFF.

The chain couples TRBV29-1 to TRBJ2-3. The CDR3 length is 15 residues. Germline V gene data show CDR1 as SQVTM and CDR2 as ANQGSEA. CDR3 amino acids: CSVERLGRITDTQYF.

The chain employs TRBV18 and TRBJ2-5; TCRdb's D gene call, TRBD1, goes unchecked for lack of DNA. The CDR3 covers 14 residues. CDR1 is KGHSH and CDR2 is LQKENI in the germline V gene. This CDR3 reads CASSSTGAQETQYF.

V is TRBV16 and J is TRBJ2-1; without DNA, the TCRdb call of TRBD2 cannot be checked. The germline CDR1 and CDR2 sequences are KGHSY and FQNENV. This CDR3 has 13 amino acids. This chain's CDR3 is CASSLTSYNEQFF.

The rearrangement joins TRBV15 to TRBJ1-5. Germline assignment: CDR1 LNHNV and CDR2 YYDKDF (reference sequence). The CDR3 is 16 residues long. The CDR3 loop reads CATSRVRDGGTQPQHF.

The chain joins TRBV7-2 to TRBJ2-1; the TRBD2 assignment by TCRdb is unverifiable without DNA. Looked up from germline, CDR1 is SGHTA and CDR2 is FQGNSA. This CDR3 has 14 amino acids. Here the CDR3 reads CASSLGRGGNEQFF.

The V call is TRBV28, the J call TRBJ1-1; TCRdb's D call of TRBD1 is untestable without DNA. Germline CDR1 is MDHEN and CDR2 is SYDVKM. The CDR3 is 18 residues long. The CDR3 spells CASTPTGGLVVLNTEAFF.

CDR3 in amino acids: CASLLGLSYNEQFF. J is TRBJ2-1 and V is TRBV7-2; as DNA is missing, the TRBD2 call by TCRdb cannot be tested. The CDR3 extends over 14 amino acids. Germline-derived CDR1 and CDR2 are SGHTA and FQGNSA.

The gene calls are TRBV14 and TRBJ2-7; TCRdb returns TRBD1, unconfirmable since there is no DNA. CDR3 length equals 14 residues. Germline V gene lookup returns CDR1 SGHDN and CDR2 FVKESK. This CDR3 is CASSPGTGAYEQYF. The whole variable domain, filled in from reference TRBV14 and TRBJ2-7, reads EAGVTQFPSHSVIEKGQTVTLRCDPISGHDNLYWYRRVMGKEIKFLLHFVKESKQDESGMPNNRFLAERTGGTYSTLKVQPAELEDSGVYFCASSPGTGAYEQYFGPGTRLTVT.

This chain uses TRBV21-1 with TRBJ2-5. TRBV21-1 is shown as a pseudogene. The CDR3 has 14 residues. Here the CDR3 reads CASSNEWGWETQYF.

The V and J genes are TRBV28 and TRBJ1-5; there is no DNA to check the TCRdb D call of TRBD1. This CDR3 comprises 16 residues. The V gene's germline CDR1 is MDHEN and CDR2 SYDVKM. Here the CDR3 reads CASSPPGQGSNQPQHF.

The chain links TRBV29-1 to TRBJ2-3; no DNA is available, so the TRBD1 call from TCRdb remains unchecked. The CDR3 covers 14 residues. CDR1 SQVTM and CDR2 ANQGSEA come from the germline V gene. CDR3 loop: CSVELPDSTDTQYF.

The gene calls are TRBV28 and TRBJ2-3; the TRBD1 assignment by TCRdb is unverifiable without DNA. The CDR3 is made up of 12 amino acids. CDR1 is MDHEN and CDR2 is SYDVKM in the germline V gene. The CDR3: CAAGGNTDTQYF.